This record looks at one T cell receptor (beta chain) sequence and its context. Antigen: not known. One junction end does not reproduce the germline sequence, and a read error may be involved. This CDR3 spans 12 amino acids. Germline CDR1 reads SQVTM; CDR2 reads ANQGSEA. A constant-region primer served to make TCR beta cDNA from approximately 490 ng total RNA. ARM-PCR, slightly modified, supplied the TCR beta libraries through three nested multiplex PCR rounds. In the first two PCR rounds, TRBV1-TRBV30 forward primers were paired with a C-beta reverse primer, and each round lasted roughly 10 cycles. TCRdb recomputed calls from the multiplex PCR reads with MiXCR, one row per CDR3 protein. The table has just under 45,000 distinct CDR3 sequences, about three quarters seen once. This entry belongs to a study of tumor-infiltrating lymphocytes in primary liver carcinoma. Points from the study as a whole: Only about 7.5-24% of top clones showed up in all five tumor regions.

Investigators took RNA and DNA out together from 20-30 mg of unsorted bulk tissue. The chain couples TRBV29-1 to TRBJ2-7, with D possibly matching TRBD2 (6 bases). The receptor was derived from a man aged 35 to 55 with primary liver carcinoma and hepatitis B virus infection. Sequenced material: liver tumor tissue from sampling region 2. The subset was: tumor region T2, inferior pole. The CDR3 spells CSAGDGTGEQYF. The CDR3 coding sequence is TGCAGCGCCGGGGATGGGACGGGAGAGCAGTATTTC.